The subject of this entry is one T cell receptor beta chain. Its target is not known. A second about 7 to 12 cycle PCR used barcoded and J-beta primers. TCRdb passed the 5' RACE reads through MiXCR, listing each CDR3 protein once. Of around 1,900,000 distinct CDR3 sequences in the sample, roughly 43% were seen once. The data are from a study of blood T cells in healthy people across ages. This CDR3 comprises 14 residues. CDR1 is SGDLS and CDR2 is YYNGEE in the germline V gene. V shed 2 bases and J 5 bases; nucleotides not matched to a gene: 6. General study findings and limits: Higher diversity and more naive CD4+ cells were features of long-lived donors, compared to aged donors. The unknown donor CMV status may have confounded expanded clonotype changes.

The V call is TRBV9, the J call TRBJ1-1; 7 bases fit TRBD1. The source is a human donor in good health. The material sequenced was blood. In nucleotides, the CDR3 is TGTGCCAGCAGCGTTACGACAGGGTTTACTGAAGCTTTCTTT. As protein: CASSVTTGFTEAFF.